Listed here are 10 T cell receptor beta chains from one sample, sequenced in a study of T cells in Graves' hyperthyroidism and ophthalmopathy. Researchers amplified the TCR beta CDR3 regions from RNA transcripts. The study used the HTBI primer set for a first-round RT-PCR of the TCR CDR3. TCRdb re-analysed the multiplex PCR reads in MiXCR, keeping a single row per CDR3 protein. Of approximately 690,000 distinct CDR3 sequences in the sample, around 21% are singletons; the top ten hold 34%. The specimen was blood. These receptors were obtained from a young man with Graves' ophthalmopathy.

The gene calls are TRBV11-2 and TRBJ2-7; TRBD2 aligns across 11 bases. V dropped 5 bases and J dropped 6; count of bases not matched to a gene: 6. Germline lookup yields CDR1 SGHAT and CDR2 FQNNGV. This CDR3 spans 14 amino acids. This chain's CDR3 is CASSLLTSGIEQYF. DNA of the CDR3: TGTGCCAGCAGCCTTTTGACTAGCGGGATCGAGCAGTACTTC.

In this sample, this clonotype turned up many times. The V gene is TRBV11-2, the J gene TRBJ2-7; the D gene is possibly TRBD1 (6 bases). Germline V gene data show CDR1 as SGHAT and CDR2 as FQNNGV. V lost 5 bases, J lost 2 bases, and 13 bases lay in between. The CDR3 runs to 14 residues. For the CDR3, the DNA is TGTGCCAGCAGCCGCCGGACAGATACCTACGAGCAGTACTTC. Protein: CASSRRTDTYEQYF. Combining the CDR3 with reference TRBV11-2 and TRBJ2-7 gives the whole variable domain EAGVAQSPRYKIIEKRQSVAFWCNPISGHATLYWYQQILGQGPKLLIQFQNNGVVDDSQLPKDRFSAERLKGVDSTLKIQPAKLEDSAVYLCASSRRTDTYEQYFGPGTRLTVT.

This clonotype was found a few times. The chain joins TRBV5-1 to TRBJ2-5; tentatively, D is TRBD1 or TRBD2 (5 bases each). CDR1 and CDR2 (germline): SGHRS, YFSETQ. CDR3 length: 15 residues. With 1 base removed from V and 7 bases from J, the gap between germline ends came to 17 bases. The CDR3 nucleotides are TGCGCCAGCAGCTTGCAGCTGGACACGGGACGGACCCAGTACTTC. Translation: CASSLQLDTGRTQYF.

This clonotype has more than one count but fewer than ten. The chain employs TRBV6-1 and TRBJ1-3; weak D call: TRBD1 (5 bases). Germline lookup yields CDR1 MNHNS and CDR2 SASEGT. Trimming removed 6 bases from V and 1 base from J, with 13 bases in between. The CDR3 covers 15 residues. CDR3: CASRRRGASGNTIYF. The CDR3 DNA sequence: TGTGCCAGCAGGCGTAGGGGCGCATCTGGAAACACCATATATTTT.

The chain recombines TRBV2 with TRBJ2-1, with 9 bases aligning to TRBD2. The CDR3 has 19 amino acids. V dropped 6 bases and J dropped 0; count of bases not matched to a gene: 15. CDR1 SNHLY and CDR2 FYNNEI come from the germline V gene. The CDR3 DNA follows: TGTGCCAGCAGCCCGAGCCTCCTAGCGGGACCTAGCTCCTACAATGAGCAGTTCTTC. Protein: CASSPSLLAGPSSYNEQFF.

Of note for this clonotype: The junction and the germline gene differ at one end; a read error may be behind it. This chain links TRBV6-2 or TRBV6-3 with TRBJ2-7, with TRBD2 identical over 11 bases. The CDR3 totals 17 residues. Germline CDR1 MNHEY, CDR2 SVGEGT. The CDR3 loop is CVSSRGLAGGRTDEQYF. In DNA, the CDR3 is TGTGTCAGCAGTCGCGGACTAGCGGGTGGACGGACCGACGAGCAGTACTTC.

The J gene is TRBJ2-7, the V gene TRBV7-9; TRBD2 matches 11 bases. V lost 0 bases to trimming and J lost 7 bases; unmatched junction nucleotides: 5. The CDR3 is 15 residues long. CDR1 and CDR2 (germline): SEHNR, FQNEAQ (reference sequence). CDR3 amino acids: CASSLAGTSGAEQYF. The CDR3 region has the DNA TGTGCCAGCAGCTTAGCGGGGACTAGCGGAGCTGAGCAGTACTTC.

The chain couples TRBV24-1 to TRBJ2-1, with 7 nucleotides matching TRBD2. This CDR3 is built from 13 residues. V shed 9 bases and J 2 bases; nucleotides not matched to a gene: 3. Germline V gene data show CDR1 as KGHDR and CDR2 as SFDVKD. CDR3 amino acids: CATRLATYNEQFF. The CDR3 DNA reads TGTGCCACCCGACTAGCTACCTACAATGAGCAGTTCTTC.

V gene TRBV6-1 combines with J gene TRBJ1-4; TRBD1 aligns across 7 bases. The CDR3 extends over 14 amino acids. Germline trimming cut 3 bases from V and 2 bases from J; bases unmatched to any gene: 0. Germline loops: CDR1 MNHNS, CDR2 SASEGT. The chain's CDR3 is CASSETGTNEKLFF. The CDR3 coding sequence is TGTGCCAGCAGTGAGACAGGGACTAATGAAAAACTGTTTTTT.

This clonotype was seen a handful of times. The chain employs TRBV20-1 and TRBJ2-3; D may correspond to TRBD1 or TRBD2 (5 bases each). The V gene's germline CDR1 is DFQATT and CDR2 SNEGSKA (reference sequence). The CDR3 sequence is 13 residues long. Trimming cost V 3 bases and J 2 bases, with 9 bases left between them. The CDR3 loop reads CSASGGVTDTQYF. The DNA for the CDR3 is TGCAGTGCTAGTGGGGGAGTCACAGATACGCAGTATTTT.